Each of the 7 T cell receptor beta chains below was sequenced from the same sample in a study of blood T cells in healthy people across ages. Primers used in a second PCR of roughly 6 to 12 cycles were a sample-barcoded 5' primer and a J-beta primer mix. One entry per CDR3 protein results from TCRdb running MiXCR on the 5' RACE reads. The sample carries more than 650,000 distinct CDR3 sequences, roughly 24% recorded once. This sample was shared with a second study, whose subject was T cells of mothers and their children.

Material: blood. These receptor sequences come from a boy aged 5-17 years in good health.

This clonotype has just a few counts. This chain connects TRBV4-1 to TRBJ2-5; D unclear. The end of the DNA fits TRBJ2-1 better, so the J call may be wrong. This CDR3 contains 15 residues. Germline CDR1 and CDR2: MGHRA and YSYEKL. CDR3 sequence reads: CASSQGGRIGNEQFF. The CDR3 bases are TGCGCCAGCAGCCAAGGAGGAAGGATCGGCAATGAGCAGTTCTTC.

This clonotype was seen only a few times. The rearrangement joins TRBV11-1 to TRBJ1-1; a weak D match, TRBD1 (5 bases). Germline-derived CDR1 and CDR2 are SGHAT and FQDESV (reference sequence). This CDR3 has 13 residues. The V end lost 5 bases, the J end lost 2 bases, and 9 bases lay between the germline ends. CDR3 amino acids: CASSPRTNTEAFF. The CDR3 coding sequence is TGTGCCAGCAGCCCCCGGACAAACACTGAAGCTTTCTTT.

V and J are TRBV20-1 and TRBJ2-5, with a weak D call TRBD2 (5 bases). The CDR3 is 14 amino acids. V shed 3 bases and J shed 5 bases, with 16 bases lying between them. Germline lookup yields CDR1 DFQATT and CDR2 SNEGSKA (reference sequence). CDR3 sequence reads: CSARGDGRRETQYF. CDR3 in DNA: TGCAGTGCTAGGGGAGACGGGCGGAGGGAGACCCAGTACTTC.

The chain is built from TRBV5-5 and TRBJ2-1; D not resolved. The CDR3 consists of 16 residues. V lost 0 bases, J lost 0 bases, and 10 bases lay in between. Germline CDR1 is SGHKS and CDR2 is YYEKEE (reference sequence). CDR3 in DNA: TGTGCCAGCAGCTTGGAGGCGGCGGACTCCTACAATGAGCAGTTCTTC. Amino acid sequence: CASSLEAADSYNEQFF.

This clonotype was seen only once. V usage is TRBV2 and J usage is TRBJ1-2; no reliable D call. Germline V gene sequence: CDR1 SNHLY, CDR2 FYNNEI. Trimming shortened V by 2 bases and J by 8 bases, and 9 bases separated the two germline ends. The CDR3 has 12 amino acids. CDR3 nucleotide sequence: TGTGCCAGCAGTGAATATTGGAGAGGCTACACCTTC. Protein product: CASSEYWRGYTF.

This chain joins TRBV11-2 and TRBJ2-1; 10 bases are a match to TRBD2. Losses at the gene ends were 1 base for V and 8 bases for J; bases not matched to a gene: 20. CDR1 and CDR2 from the germline V gene are SGHAT and FQNNGV. The length of the CDR3 is 20 residues. The CDR3 loop is CASSLGFVAGGPRARDEQFF. CDR3 DNA sequence: TGTGCCAGCAGCTTAGGGTTTGTAGCGGGAGGACCCCGGGCGCGGGATGAGCAGTTCTTC.

In this sample, this clonotype turned up a few times. Relative to the germline gene, one junction end is altered; a read error may explain this. V gene TRBV12-3 or TRBV12-4 combines with J gene TRBJ1-2, with TRBD1 identical over 7 bases. The CDR3 extends over 14 amino acids. CDR3 sequence reads: CTSSMPGTVNGYTF. In DNA, the CDR3 is TGTACCAGCAGTATGCCCGGGACAGTAAATGGCTACACCTTC.